A selection of T cell receptor beta chains follows, all from one sample in a study of identical twins. MiXCR was run by TCRdb on the 5' RACE reads, yielding one entry per CDR3 protein. The table has 500,000 or so distinct CDR3 sequences, approximately 14% seen once; the top ten hold approximately 1%. This sample also appeared in a second study, on yellow fever vaccine responses in identical twins.

The sequenced material came from CD4+ T cells sorted from blood. These receptors were obtained from a woman younger than 30 in good health. Both conserved end residues are part of each CDR3. D genes are given only for firm matches. Part of the rows lack a size; the others show once, few, many or a class for expanded clones.

D gene	J gene	clone size	V gene	CDR3 protein	CDR3 DNA
.	TRBJ1-1	.	TRBV4-1	CASSRSPERVAEAFF	TGCGCCAGCAGCCGGAGCCCGGAACGTGTTGCTGAAGCTTTCTTT
TRBD2	TRBJ2-3	.	TRBV25-1	CASSEPVWRGAADTQYF	TGTGCCAGCAGTGAACCAGTTTGGCGGGGGGCCGCGGATACGCAGTATTTT
.	TRBJ2-7	.	TRBV7-6	CASSLLYGSYEQYF	TGTGCCAGCAGCTTACTCTACGGATCCTACGAGCAGTACTTC
TRBD2	TRBJ2-3	many	TRBV20-1	CSARGGAGTDTQYF	TGCAGTGCTCGCGGGGGGGCCGGCACAGATACGCAGTATTTT
.	TRBJ2-6	.	TRBV5-1	CASSLKREGANVLTF	TGCGCCAGCAGCTTGAAAAGGGAAGGGGCCAACGTCCTGACTTTC
.	TRBJ1-5	.	TRBV12-3/TRBV12-4	CASSSQGAEQPQHF	TGTGCCAGCAGTTCACAGGGAGCAGAGCAGCCCCAGCATTTT
TRBD2	TRBJ2-5	.	TRBV20-1	CSATTIRASGRAETQYF	TGCAGTGCGACGACAATTCGTGCTAGCGGGAGGGCCGAGACCCAGTACTTC
.	TRBJ2-2	few	TRBV5-4	CASSFPSRGEHRTMFF	TGTGCCAGCAGCTTTCCTTCGAGGGGCGAGCACCGGACAATGTTTTTT
TRBD1	TRBJ1-5	.	TRBV7-8	CASSFHHLRERGLNQPQHF	TGTGCCAGCAGCTTTCATCACCTGCGGGAGAGGGGGCTCAATCAGCCCCAGCATTTT
.	TRBJ2-5	.	TRBV19	CASSGEQGSPTQYF	TGTGCCAGTAGTGGGGAACAGGGTTCCCCTACCCAGTACTTC
TRBD1	TRBJ2-5	.	TRBV27	CASSLTGGQFETQYF	TGTGCCAGCAGTTTAACAGGGGGCCAGTTTGAGACCCAGTACTTC
TRBD2	TRBJ2-5	.	TRBV10-1	CASSPGGGTETQYF	TGCGCCAGCAGCCCGGGGGGGGGCACGGAGACCCAGTACTTC
TRBD2	TRBJ2-1	.	TRBV2	CASSQSHGGLAVYNEQFF	TGTGCCAGCAGTCAATCCCACGGGGGACTAGCGGTGTACAATGAGCAGTTCTTC
TRBD1	TRBJ1-5	few	TRBV20-1	CSASWTGGQPQHF	TGCAGTGCTAGTTGGACAGGGGGACAGCCCCAGCATTTT
.	TRBJ2-5	many	TRBV12-3/TRBV12-4	CASSYPRVRETQYF	TGTGCCAGCAGCTACCCCCGGGTTCGCGAGACCCAGTACTTC
.	TRBJ1-1	few	TRBV30	CAWSVSRAEAFF	TGTGCCTGGAGTGTTTCTCGGGCTGAAGCTTTCTTT
.	TRBJ2-7	.	TRBV23-1	CASSETGSTYEQYF	TGCGCCAGCAGTGAGACAGGTTCCACCTACGAGCAGTACTTC
.	TRBJ2-2	.	TRBV7-2	CASSLSVRGELFF	TGTGCCAGCAGCTTATCGGTGCGAGGGGAGCTGTTTTTT
.	TRBJ2-2	many	TRBV12-3/TRBV12-4	CASSLGGDTGELFF	TGTGCCAGCAGTTTAGGGGGGGACACCGGGGAGCTGTTTTTT
TRBD1	TRBJ2-7	few	TRBV7-2	CASSLRGGQGTYEQYF	TGTGCCAGCAGCTTACGGGGAGGACAGGGAACCTACGAGCAGTACTTC
TRBD1	TRBJ1-6	.	TRBV12-3/TRBV12-4	CASSPGQGRSYNSPLHF	TGTGCCAGCAGTCCCGGACAGGGTCGCTCCTATAATTCACCCCTCCACTTT
.	TRBJ2-4	few	TRBV20-1	CSALGVKNIQYF	TGCAGTGCTCTGGGGGTTAAAAACATTCAGTACTTC
.	TRBJ2-6	.	TRBV12-3/TRBV12-4	CTSRSPRTEVSGANVLTF	TGTACCAGCAGGTCACCGAGGACGGAAGTCTCTGGGGCCAACGTCCTGACTTTC
.	TRBJ2-5	few	TRBV5-1	CASSLAYKDIQETQYF	TGCGCCAGCAGCTTGGCCTACAAGGATATCCAAGAGACCCAGTACTTC
.	TRBJ2-7	many	TRBV29-1	CSVEDGHTSYEQYF	TGCAGCGTTGAAGATGGGCACACGTCCTACGAGCAGTACTTC
TRBD2	TRBJ2-2	.	TRBV15	CATTPLAGGLGTGELFF	TGTGCCACCACCCCCCTAGCGGGGGGCCTGGGCACCGGGGAGCTGTTTTTT
TRBD1	TRBJ2-1	many	TRBV5-5	CASSFRTGNEQFF	TGTGCCAGCAGCTTCCGGACAGGGAATGAGCAGTTCTTC
.	TRBJ2-1	.	TRBV2	CASSESQGSNEQFF	TGTGCCAGCAGTGAGAGTCAGGGATCCAATGAGCAGTTCTTC
TRBD1	TRBJ2-2	few	TRBV19	CASSSPDRGHTGELFF	TGTGCCAGTAGTTCCCCCGACAGGGGGCACACCGGGGAGCTGTTTTTT
.	TRBJ1-6	many	TRBV27	CASWAGESYNSPLHF	TGTGCCAGCTGGGCGGGTGAATCCTATAATTCACCCCTCCACTTT
.	TRBJ2-2	few	TRBV25-1	CASSERVFGTGELFF	TGTGCCAGCAGTGAACGGGTATTTGGCACCGGGGAGCTGTTTTTT
TRBD1	TRBJ2-5	.	TRBV5-6	CASSLADRGTKETQYF	TGTGCCAGCAGCTTGGCCGACAGGGGGACTAAAGAGACCCAGTACTTC
.	TRBJ2-1	few	TRBV3-1	CASSQDHGSSNEQFF	TGTGCCAGCAGCCAAGATCACGGGAGTAGCAATGAGCAGTTCTTC
.	TRBJ2-5	few	TRBV28	CASSFSSSETQYF	TGTGCCAGCAGTTTTTCCAGCTCTGAGACCCAGTACTTC
TRBD2	TRBJ2-2	.	TRBV9	CASSVVEGSGANTGELFF	TGTGCCAGCAGCGTTGTCGAGGGGAGCGGGGCGAACACCGGGGAGCTGTTTTTT
TRBD1	TRBJ2-1	.	TRBV5-1	CASSDGTGGRNEQFF	TGCGCCAGCAGCGACGGGACAGGGGGTAGGAATGAGCAGTTCTTC
.	TRBJ2-1	.	TRBV9	CASSYGGVTYNEQFF	TGTGCCAGCAGCTACGGTGGGGTAACCTACAATGAGCAGTTCTTC
TRBD1	TRBJ2-2	.	TRBV7-2	CASSLGTGYTGELFF	TGTGCCAGCAGCTTAGGGACAGGGTACACCGGGGAGCTGTTTTTT
.	TRBJ2-2	.	TRBV11-2	CASSQLAWAGELFF	TGTGCCAGCAGCCAGCTAGCGTGGGCCGGGGAGCTGTTTTTT
.	TRBJ2-7	once	TRBV27	CASKPLERGYEQYF	TGTGCCAGCAAGCCTCTCGAAAGGGGCTACGAGCAGTACTTC
.	TRBJ2-1	few	TRBV20-1	CSASSLGAWNEQFF	TGCAGTGCTAGTTCTCTCGGTGCCTGGAATGAGCAGTTCTTC
TRBD2	TRBJ2-7	.	TRBV28	CASSNGGGTYEQYF	TGTGCCAGCAGCAATGGCGGGGGTACCTACGAGCAGTACTTC
TRBD2	TRBJ2-1	.	TRBV11-2	CASSLGASGTYNEQFF	TGTGCCAGCAGCTTAGGGGCTAGCGGTACCTACAATGAGCAGTTCTTC
.	TRBJ2-7	.	TRBV12-3/TRBV12-4	CASSFGGPRHPYEQYF	TGTGCCAGCAGTTTCGGGGGGCCCCGCCATCCTTACGAGCAGTACTTC
.	TRBJ2-1	.	TRBV6-1	CASSRLAQNEQFF	TGTGCCAGTTCGCGTCTAGCGCAGAATGAGCAGTTCTTC
.	TRBJ2-3	few	TRBV20-1	CSGTSLKDTQYF	TGCAGTGGTACTAGCTTAAAAGATACGCAGTATTTT
.	TRBJ2-3	many	TRBV15	CATSRETDTQYF	TGTGCCACCAGCAGAGAGACAGATACGCAGTATTTT
.	TRBJ2-3	few	TRBV20-1	CSAPRQSDTQYF	TGCAGTGCTCCGAGACAATCAGATACGCAGTATTTT
.	TRBJ1-1	.	TRBV11-3	CASSLALGPLNTEAFF	TGTGCCAGCAGCTTAGCCCTCGGACCTCTGAACACTGAAGCTTTCTTT
.	TRBJ2-3	.	TRBV11-2	CASSSGELPTDTQYF	TGTGCCAGCAGCTCGGGTGAGTTGCCCACAGATACGCAGTATTTT
.	TRBJ2-3	few	TRBV5-1	CASSDRGTDTQYF	TGCGCCAGCAGCGATCGAGGCACAGATACGCAGTATTTT
.	TRBJ1-4	.	TRBV7-2	CASSSSGRRDEKLFF	TGTGCCAGCAGCTCATCGGGACGGCGAGATGAAAAACTGTTTTTT
TRBD1	TRBJ2-5	many	TRBV5-1	CASSLRTGQETQYF	TGCGCCAGCAGCTTACGGACAGGACAAGAGACCCAGTACTTC
.	TRBJ1-5	few	TRBV18	CASSQNRDSNQPQHF	TGTGCCAGCTCACAAAACCGGGACAGCAATCAGCCCCAGCATTTT
.	TRBJ1-5	.	TRBV4-1	CASSPILANQPQHF	TGCGCCAGCAGCCCAATTTTAGCAAATCAGCCCCAGCATTTT
.	TRBJ1-1	few	TRBV5-1	CASSFQDSGVAFF	TGCGCCAGCAGCTTTCAGGATTCTGGGGTAGCTTTCTTT
TRBD2	TRBJ2-1	few	TRBV27	CASSFVAGGPLYNEQFF	TGTGCCAGCAGTTTTGTAGCGGGAGGGCCCCTCTACAATGAGCAGTTCTTC
TRBD2	TRBJ2-3	few	TRBV6-1	CASRVSGRAFSDTQYF	TGTGCCAGCAGAGTTAGCGGGAGGGCTTTCTCAGATACGCAGTATTTT
TRBD2	TRBJ2-1	.	TRBV20-1	CSARDRRGSYNEQFF	TGCAGTGCTAGAGATCGGCGGGGGTCCTACAATGAGCAGTTCTTC
.	TRBJ2-5	.	TRBV12-3/TRBV12-4	CASSAAQGLAETQYF	TGTGCCAGCAGTGCAGCACAGGGTTTGGCAGAGACCCAGTACTTC